This TCR beta chain was documented in a study of blood T cell repertoires in COVID-19. Study-level background: Acute and convalescent COVID-19 samples came from the United States, Italy and Spain. Sources were T cells, B-cell-depleted T cells, or PBMCs; the material itself was cDNA or gDNA.

Sequencing was performed with immunoSEQ multiplex PCR; in TCRdb, only in-frame clones are kept and a portion is missing. The sample comprises about 200,000 clones, more than 75% of which are singletons, and about 6% rests with the top ten. The V segment lost 3 bases and the J segment 6 bases; nucleotides outside the gene matches: 14. The CDR3 spans 17 residues. Germline V lookup: CDR1 DFQATT, CDR2 SNEGSKA (reference sequence). Participant reports of clinical history set cohort assignment. Sequenced sample: PBMCs or T cells enriched from blood (not recorded which). V is TRBV20-1 and J is TRBJ2-1; 10 bases fit TRBD2. This sequence was found in a man aged 35 to 55 with acute COVID-19. CDR3 DNA sequence: TGCAGTGCTAGTCTAGCGGGAGACCCGGCCTTGAGCAATGAGCAGTTCTTC. This gives the protein CSASLAGDPALSNEQFF.